The 17 T cell receptor beta chains reported below all come from one sample, sequenced in a study of cytomegalovirus exposure and HLA in healthy donors (dated by TCRdb to 2017 to 2019). Library prep was done by the immunoSEQ multiplex PCR assay. A mixture of 60 forward primers for TCR Vbeta segments and 13 reverse primers for TCR Jbeta segments was used in the multiplex PCR. TCRdb's version of the immuneACCESS table is confined to in-frame rearrangements and falls short of the full clone set. An unresolved V gene accounts for under half of the shortfall where checked; the remainder is of unknown origin. The sample table contains approximately 170,000 clones; only one count was recorded for approximately 81% of them. The ten largest make up 2.4% of the sample. Sample: PBMCs. Receptor source: a male donor in good health and CMV-seronegative.

The chain employs TRBV10-1 and TRBJ1-5; 7 positions match TRBD1. This CDR3 is built from 15 residues. V lost 6 bases and J lost 7; bases outside the gene matches: 12. The germline V gene encodes CDR1 WNHNN and CDR2 SYGVQD (reference sequence). The CDR3 DNA reads TGCGCCAGCAGCTCCACTGACAGGGCGGAACAGCCCCAGCATTTT. Encoded protein: CASSSTDRAEQPQHF.

The chain links TRBV6-1 to TRBJ1-5; D ambiguous. CDR1 is MNHNS, CDR2 SASEGT, per germline. The CDR3 totals 13 residues. V shed 7 bases and J shed 5 bases, with 12 bases lying between them. CDR3 nucleotides: TGTGCCAGCACCCTACGTAGTCATCAGCCCCAGCATTTT. Amino acid sequence: CASTLRSHQPQHF.

The chain combines TRBV9 with TRBJ2-7; D is possibly TRBD1 (5 bases). Germline V CDR1 and CDR2: SGDLS, YYNGEE. This CDR3 is 14 amino acids long. V lost 2 bases and J lost 1, with 10 bases in between. This CDR3 reads CASSVGLRSYEQYF. CDR3 in DNA: TGTGCCAGCAGCGTGGGGCTGAGGTCCTACGAGCAGTACTTC. Together with reference TRBV9 and TRBJ2-7, the CDR3 gives the full variable domain: DSGVTQTPKHLITATGQRVTLRCSPRSGDLSVYWYQQSLDQGLQFLIQYYNGEERAKGNILERFSAQQFPDLHSELNLSSLELGDSALYFCASSVGLRSYEQYFGPGTRLTVT.

The chain combines TRBV28 with TRBJ2-7, with D perhaps TRBD1 (6 bases). Germline V gene sequence: CDR1 MDHEN, CDR2 SYDVKM. This CDR3 comprises 14 residues. Trimming removed 6 bases from V and 3 bases from J, with 15 bases in between. In DNA form, the CDR3 reads TGTGCCAGCAGACAGACAGGCCGCCGCTACGAGCAGTACTTC. Protein product: CASRQTGRRYEQYF.

Here the CDR3 DNA reads TGTGCCAGCAGAACGGGGGGGGCCTGGACTGAAGCTTTCTTT. It specifies CASRTGGAWTEAFF. V and J are TRBV6-6 and TRBJ1-1, with D maybe TRBD1 (6 bases). With 6 bases removed from V and 5 bases from J, the gap between germline ends came to 16 bases. Germline V gene lookup returns CDR1 MNHNY and CDR2 SVGAGI (reference sequence). The CDR3 is made up of 14 amino acids.

The V call is TRBV18, the J call TRBJ2-1; possible D gene TRBD2, 5 bases. Trimming took 2 bases from V and 12 from J, leaving 17 bases between them. Germline V gene sequence: CDR1 KGHSH, CDR2 LQKENI. This CDR3 is built from 14 residues. CDR3 sequence: CASSPERVEFRQFF. The CDR3 bases are TGTGCCAGCTCACCAGAGAGGGTCGAATTTCGGCAGTTCTTC.

The rearrangement links TRBV6-6 to TRBJ1-1, with D tentatively TRBD1 (6 bases). V was trimmed by 0 bases and J by 3 bases, leaving 11 bases between them. Germline V CDR1 and CDR2: MNHNY, SVGAGI (reference sequence). The CDR3 has 15 residues. For the CDR3, the DNA is TGTGCCAGCAGTTACTCACCGCCAGGGGACACTGAAGCTTTCTTT. As protein: CASSYSPPGDTEAFF.

This chain links TRBV19 with TRBJ2-3; D perhaps matches TRBD2 (5 bases). In germline, CDR1 is LNHDA, CDR2 SQIVND (reference sequence). The CDR3 has 13 amino acids. V gave up 5 bases and J gave up 2 bases, with 8 bases separating them. As DNA, the CDR3 is TGTGCCAGTAGTTGGACTTCCACAGATACGCAGTATTTT. This gives the protein CASSWTSTDTQYF.

The chain has TRBV29-1 and TRBJ2-1; D may be TRBD2 (6 bases). Trimming removed 6 bases at V and 7 bases at J, with 16 bases between. CDR1 is SQVTM and CDR2 is ANQGSEA in the germline V gene. The CDR3 spans 13 residues. CDR3 bases: TGCAGCGTGGAGCGCGGGACTGGGAATGAGCAGTTCTTC. It yields the protein CSVERGTGNEQFF.

This sequence joins TRBV9 and TRBJ2-5; 9 bases map to TRBD1. CDR1 and CDR2 from the germline V gene are SGDLS and YYNGEE. The CDR3 runs 17 residues. V lost 0 bases, J lost 11 bases, and 17 bases stayed unmatched. The CDR3 is CASSVGPSGTGLGEQYF. The DNA of the CDR3 is TGTGCCAGCAGCGTAGGTCCCTCCGGGACAGGGCTTGGGGAGCAGTACTTC.

This clone was detected only once. This sequence joins TRBV27 and TRBJ2-1, with 7 positions matching TRBD1. With 6 bases clipped from V and 0 bases from J, the junction kept 2 bases outside the gene matches. The germline gives CDR1 MNHEY, CDR2 SMNVEV (reference sequence). This CDR3 comprises 14 residues. The CDR3 reads CASSRDSSYNEQFF. The CDR3 DNA reads as TGTGCCAGCAGCCGGGACAGCTCCTACAATGAGCAGTTCTTC.

Only a few counts were recorded for this clone. The chain employs TRBV7-6 and TRBJ2-2; 15 nucleotides agree with TRBD2. The ends lost 2 bases at V and 5 bases at J; junction bases unmatched: 3. The CDR3 contains 17 residues. In germline, CDR1 is SGHVS, CDR2 FNYEAQ. CDR3 region: CASSLPGTSGRTGELFF. CDR3 nucleotides: TGTGCCAGCAGCTTACCCGGGACTAGCGGGAGGACCGGGGAGCTGTTTTTT.

The chain couples TRBV5-4 to TRBJ2-2, with 7 bases identical to TRBD2. V shed 2 bases and J 3 bases; nucleotides not matched to a gene: 4. This CDR3 has 15 residues. The germline V gene has CDR1 SGHNT and CDR2 YYREEE (reference sequence). The CDR3 here is CASSFGSGYTGELFF. The CDR3 DNA reads as TGTGCCAGCAGCTTTGGTAGCGGGTACACCGGGGAGCTGTTTTTT.

This rearrangement joins TRBV27 to TRBJ2-7; D possibly corresponds to TRBD1 (6 bases). CDR1 is MNHEY and CDR2 is SMNVEV in the germline V gene (reference sequence). Trimming removed 6 bases from V and 3 bases from J, with 9 bases in between. The CDR3 runs to 12 residues. CDR3 bases: TGTGCCAGCAGCCTAGGGGGCTACGAGCAGTACTTC. It codes for CASSLGGYEQYF.

The CDR3 loop is CASSLWRLAGGSYNEQFF. CDR3 nucleotides: TGTGCCAGCAGTTTATGGAGACTAGCGGGAGGTTCCTACAATGAGCAGTTCTTC. This chain joins TRBV28 and TRBJ2-1; 13 bases map to TRBD2. This CDR3 region has 18 residues. Unmatched junction bases numbered 3, after V lost 0 bases and J lost 1 base. Per germline, CDR1 MDHEN and CDR2 SYDVKM.

CDR3 bases: TGTGCCAGCAGCTTCGACTACTCCACAGATACGCAGTATTTT. Residues: CASSFDYSTDTQYF. This chain uses TRBV7-3 with TRBJ2-3, with D perhaps TRBD2 (5 bases). Trimming cost V 3 bases and J 2 bases, with 9 bases left between them. Germline V lookup: CDR1 SGHTA, CDR2 FQGTGA. The CDR3 loop spans 14 amino acids.

The chain recombines TRBV7-2 with TRBJ2-3, with 7 positions matching TRBD2. Trimming cost V 4 bases and J 4 bases; bases outside gene matches: 5. Germline lookup yields CDR1 SGHTA and CDR2 FQGNSA. The CDR3 totals 14 residues. In nucleotides, the CDR3 is TGTGCCAGCAGCTACGGACTAGTTTCAGATACGCAGTATTTT. Protein: CASSYGLVSDTQYF.